The sequence of this T cell receptor beta chain was determined in a study of OX40 agonist ivuxolimab in advanced cancers. Study-level background: Those enrolled were less than 85% male, with a mean age of about 66 years and ages from 23 to 79. The study, taken as a whole, reports: On average, CD8+ T cells showed a greater number of expanded clones than CD4+. Low normalized clonal expansion also occurred in some nonresponding patients.

V gave up 5 bases and J gave up 5 bases, with 21 bases separating them. The germline V gene has CDR1 SNHLY and CDR2 FYNNEI. This CDR3 has 17 residues. Blood got drawn at baseline, again on cycle 4 day 1, and then on cycle 7 day 1. TCRdb keeps only in-frame clones here, not all; method: immunoSEQ multiplex PCR. The sample consists of about 48,000 clones, 65% to 85% of them appearing once. Points on this clone: What it recognizes is unknown.

Source: CD4+ or CD8+ T cells sorted from blood, taken in a trial of the OX40 agonist ivuxolimab. The TCR originated in an adult with an advanced solid tumor such as melanoma, head and neck, liver or kidney cancer. J is TRBJ2-2 and V is TRBV2; D ambiguous. The CDR3 DNA reads as TGTGCCAGCAGTCAGGAAGGGTTCTTATCGGGTACCGGGGAGCTGTTTTTT. It specifies CASSQEGFLSGTGELFF.